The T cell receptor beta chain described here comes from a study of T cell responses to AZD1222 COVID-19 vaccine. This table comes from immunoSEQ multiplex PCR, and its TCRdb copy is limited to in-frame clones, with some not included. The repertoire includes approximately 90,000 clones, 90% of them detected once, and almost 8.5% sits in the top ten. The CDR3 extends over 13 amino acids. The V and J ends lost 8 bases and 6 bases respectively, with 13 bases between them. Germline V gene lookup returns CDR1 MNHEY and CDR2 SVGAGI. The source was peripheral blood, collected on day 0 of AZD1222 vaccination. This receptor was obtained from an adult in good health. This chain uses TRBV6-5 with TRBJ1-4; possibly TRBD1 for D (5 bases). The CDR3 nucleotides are TGTGCCAGCTTAGAGGGGCTGGATGAAAAACTGTTTTTT. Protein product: CASLEGLDEKLFF.